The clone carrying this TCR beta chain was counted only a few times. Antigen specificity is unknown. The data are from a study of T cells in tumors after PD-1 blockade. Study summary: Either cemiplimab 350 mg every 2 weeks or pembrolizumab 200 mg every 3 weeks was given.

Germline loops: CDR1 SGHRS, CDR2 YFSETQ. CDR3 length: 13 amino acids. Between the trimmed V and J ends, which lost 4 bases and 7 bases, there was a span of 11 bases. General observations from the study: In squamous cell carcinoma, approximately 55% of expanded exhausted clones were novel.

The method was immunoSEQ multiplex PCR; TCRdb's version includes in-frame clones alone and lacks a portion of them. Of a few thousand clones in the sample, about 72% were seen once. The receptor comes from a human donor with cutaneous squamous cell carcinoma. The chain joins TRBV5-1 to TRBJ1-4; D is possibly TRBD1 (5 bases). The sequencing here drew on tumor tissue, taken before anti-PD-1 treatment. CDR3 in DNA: TGCGCCAGCAGCGCAACAGGTTTTGAAAAACTGTTTTTT. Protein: CASSATGFEKLFF.